These 15 T cell receptor beta chains came from one sample sequenced in a study of T-cell reconstitution after alpha-beta-depleted transplantation in children. It was with unique molecular identifiers that the TCRbeta library was prepared. TCRdb processed the PCR reads anew with MiXCR; each CDR3 protein has one entry. The table includes some 70,000 distinct CDR3 sequences, 6% to 8% detected once. Source: PBMCs from the stem cell graft donor, taken from the stem cell graft. All receptors come from a human donor who donated a stem cell graft to a child with acute lymphoblastic leukemia.

This clonotype has at least ten counts. The V call is TRBV11-3, the J call TRBJ2-4; D may be TRBD2 (6 bases). This CDR3 is built from 20 residues. V lost 3 bases and J lost 0, with 24 bases in between. Per germline, CDR1 SGHNT and CDR2 YENEEA. The CDR3 sequence: CASSFIGGGITSGAKNIQYF. The DNA of the CDR3 is TGTGCCAGCAGCTTCATTGGAGGCGGGATTACGAGCGGAGCCAAAAACATTCAGTACTTC. Full variable domain (rest looked up from reference TRBV11-3 and TRBJ2-4): EAGVVQSPRYKIIEKKQPVAFWCNPISGHNTLYWYLQNLGQGPELLIRYENEEAVDDSQLPKDRFSAERLKGVDSTLKIQPAELGDSAVYLCASSFIGGGITSGAKNIQYFGAGTRLSVL.

This clonotype was recorded many times. The CDR3 bases are TGTGCCAGCAGCGTCGGGTGGGGGTTCGACACTGAAGCTTTCTTT. Its translation: CASSVGWGFDTEAFF. V and J are TRBV7-9 and TRBJ1-1; TRBD1 is a possible D gene (5 bases). CDR1 is SEHNR and CDR2 is FQNEAQ in the germline V gene (reference sequence). The CDR3 loop spans 15 amino acids. The V and J ends lost 5 bases and 3 bases respectively, with 16 bases between them.

There are a few counts of this clonotype. V usage is TRBV7-8 and J usage is TRBJ1-1; a possible D gene is TRBD1 (5 bases). There are 14 residues in the CDR3. The germline CDR1 and CDR2 sequences are SGHVS and FQNEAQ. V dropped 0 bases and J dropped 4 bases, with 9 bases sitting between them. CDR3 amino acids: CASSLAKRGTEAFF. Written as DNA, the CDR3 is TGTGCCAGCAGCTTAGCTAAGAGGGGCACTGAAGCTTTCTTT.

The chain is built from TRBV20-1 and TRBJ1-1; 7 nucleotides agree with TRBD1. Trimming removed 6 bases from V and 1 base from J; junction bases left unmatched: 5. This CDR3 is built from 13 residues. Looked up from germline, CDR1 is DFQATT and CDR2 is SNEGSKA (reference sequence). The CDR3 protein is CSAQGTENTEAFF. As DNA, the CDR3 is TGCAGTGCACAGGGGACGGAGAACACTGAAGCTTTCTTT.

In its sample, this clonotype was seen many times. The rearrangement links TRBV7-2 to TRBJ1-5, with a weak D call TRBD1 (6 bases). This CDR3 is 15 amino acids long. Trimming cost V 1 base and J 6 bases, with 13 bases left between them. The V gene's germline CDR1 is SGHTA and CDR2 FQGNSA. CDR3 sequence reads: CASSLVRGGSQPQHF. CDR3 in DNA: TGTGCCAGCAGCTTAGTACGGGGGGGCAGTCAGCCCCAGCATTTT.

Ten or more counts support this clonotype. This chain connects TRBV7-3 to TRBJ2-5; no reliable D call. The CDR3 is made up of 13 amino acids. Germline lookup yields CDR1 SGHTA and CDR2 FQGTGA. The ends were cut back, 0 bases at V and 2 bases at J, with 4 bases in the middle. CDR3 sequence reads: CASSLTAQETQYF. The CDR3 nucleotides read TGTGCCAGCAGCTTAACGGCACAAGAGACCCAGTACTTC.

This clonotype was recorded at least ten times. The chain links TRBV27 to TRBJ2-7; D possibly corresponds to TRBD2 (5 bases). The CDR3 contains 12 residues. The V gene's germline CDR1 is MNHEY and CDR2 SMNVEV (reference sequence). Trimming shortened V by 6 bases and J by 3 bases, and 9 bases separated the two germline ends. This CDR3 reads CASRSGYYEQYF. CDR3 sequence (DNA): TGTGCCAGCAGATCGGGGTACTACGAGCAGTACTTC.

This clonotype was seen repeatedly, ten times or more. The chain couples TRBV12-3 or TRBV12-4 to TRBJ2-4; 7 bases map to TRBD2. This CDR3 is 15 amino acids long. V shed 6 bases and J 3 bases; nucleotides not matched to a gene: 8. This chain's CDR3 is CASSFTSVDKNIQYF. For the CDR3, the DNA is TGTGCCAGCAGCTTTACTAGCGTTGACAAAAACATTCAGTACTTC.

This clonotype appeared many times. The chain couples TRBV6-5 to TRBJ1-2; D is unclear. The CDR3 is made up of 13 amino acids. The V gene's germline CDR1 is MNHEY and CDR2 SVGAGI. The ends were cut back, 1 base at V and 8 bases at J, with 11 bases in the middle. The CDR3 DNA is TGTGCCAGCAGTTACTTCTCGGCCCGGGGCTACACCTTC. This sequence encodes CASSYFSARGYTF.

This clonotype was seen only a few times. The V call is TRBV12-5, the J call TRBJ2-3; 7 bases fit TRBD1. Germline CDR1 is LGHNT and CDR2 is FRNRAP. This CDR3 has 15 amino acids. The trim removed 2 bases at V and 3 bases at J, leaving 5 bases unmatched. CDR3 amino acids: CASGLSSTGTDTQYF. The CDR3 DNA sequence: TGTGCTAGTGGTTTGTCGTCGACAGGGACAGATACGCAGTATTTT.

V usage is TRBV2 and J usage is TRBJ2-3; no clear D gene. CDR1 and CDR2 (germline): SNHLY, FYNNEI. The CDR3 consists of 13 residues. V lost 6 bases to trimming and J lost 3 bases, with 10 bases between them. The CDR3 region has the DNA TGTGCCAGCAGCCCCTCCCCGACAGATACGCAGTATTTT. Translation gives CASSPSPTDTQYF. The full variable domain, in which reference TRBV2 and TRBJ2-3 provide the parts outside the CDR3, is EPEVTQTPSHQVTQMGQEVILRCVPISNHLYFYWYRQILGQKVEFLVSFYNNEISEKSEIFDDQFSVERPDGSNFTLKIRSTKLEDSAMYFCASSPSPTDTQYFGPGTRLTVL.

This clonotype was recorded many times. The chain combines TRBV10-3 with TRBJ2-7; D call uncertain. Trimming left V 10 bases short and J 0 bases short, with 13 bases between. This CDR3 is built from 13 residues. The germline CDR1 and CDR2 sequences are ENHRY and SYGVKD. The CDR3 sequence is CATKPILSYEQYF. In nucleotides, the CDR3 is TGTGCCACCAAACCGATCCTCTCCTACGAGCAGTACTTC.

This clonotype was detected ten times or more. The chain carries TRBV12-3 or TRBV12-4 and TRBJ1-1; D might be TRBD1 (6 bases). The CDR3 length is 15 residues. Between the trimmed V and J ends, which lost 5 bases and 1 base, there was a span of 14 bases. In DNA form, the CDR3 reads TGTGCCAGCAGTACTACGAGGGGGGGGAACACTGAAGCTTTCTTT. Translation gives CASSTTRGGNTEAFF.

This clonotype was observed many times. This rearrangement joins TRBV5-1 to TRBJ2-1; a possible D gene is TRBD1 (6 bases). Trimming took off 3 bases at V and 5 bases at J, with 18 bases between the two ends. The CDR3 covers 16 residues. The germline gives CDR1 SGHRS, CDR2 YFSETQ. Written as DNA, the CDR3 is TGCGCCAGCAGCTCGAAACAGGGCATAATGGACAATGAGCAGTTCTTC. This translates into CASSSKQGIMDNEQFF.

This clonotype was observed a handful of times. The chain has TRBV6-5 and TRBJ1-1, with TRBD1 matching over 7 bases. V shed 2 bases and J 3 bases; nucleotides not matched to a gene: 6. Germline V lookup: CDR1 MNHEY, CDR2 SVGAGI. The CDR3 has 15 residues. The CDR3 bases are TGTGCCAGCAGTTACGAGGCAGGGGGGTACACTGAAGCTTTCTTT. It encodes CASSYEAGGYTEAFF.